This T cell receptor beta chain comes out of a study of beta chain features in type 1 diabetes. Study-level findings and limits: Cells with high TCR expression could be over-represented by cDNA sequencing. When Type 1 diabetes patients were examined, their TCRB CDR3s proved moderately but significantly shorter in all four CD4+ subsets. PCR could preferentially amplify shorter templates, alike in patients and controls.

Central memory, naive, regulatory and stem cell-like memory CD4+ cells were sorted by CD45RO/CCR7/CD25/CD127/CD95/CD27. The CDR3 contains 15 residues. V was trimmed by 5 bases and J by 1 base, leaving 14 bases between them. Germline V gives CDR1 LNHNV, CDR2 YYDKDF (reference sequence). Sequenced material consisted of expressed TCRB transcripts (all of the isolated RNA was reverse transcribed). The assay was immunoSEQ multiplex PCR, and TCRdb's table has in-frame clones only and misses some. The data contain a few hundred thousand clones, about 18% of them singletons. This clone has just a few counts. Its specificity is unknown.

J is TRBJ1-1 and V is TRBV15, with D possibly matching TRBD1 (6 bases). The sequenced sample consisted of naive CD4+ T cells from blood. This receptor was taken from a woman aged 18-29 years in good health. As DNA, the CDR3 is TGTGCCACCAGCCCGGGGGGGGCCTCGAACACTGAAGCTTTCTTT. Amino acid sequence: CATSPGGASNTEAFF.